What follows is one TCR beta chain and its context. The CDR3 length is 14 residues. Germline lookup yields CDR1 LGHNA and CDR2 YNFKEQ. V dropped 4 bases and J dropped 6 bases, with 14 bases sitting between them. TCRdb itself ran the RT-PCR reads through MiXCR, one entry per CDR3 protein. The sample lists about 680,000 distinct CDR3 sequences, 12% to 15% occurring once. Specimen: memory CD4+ T cells from blood. This rearrangement joins TRBV4-2 to TRBJ2-3; D unresolved. The receptor's source is a female donor in good health, serving as a healthy control. CDR3: CASSPTYSRDTQYF. The CDR3 DNA reads TGTGCCAGCAGCCCGACCTACTCGAGGGATACGCAGTATTTT.